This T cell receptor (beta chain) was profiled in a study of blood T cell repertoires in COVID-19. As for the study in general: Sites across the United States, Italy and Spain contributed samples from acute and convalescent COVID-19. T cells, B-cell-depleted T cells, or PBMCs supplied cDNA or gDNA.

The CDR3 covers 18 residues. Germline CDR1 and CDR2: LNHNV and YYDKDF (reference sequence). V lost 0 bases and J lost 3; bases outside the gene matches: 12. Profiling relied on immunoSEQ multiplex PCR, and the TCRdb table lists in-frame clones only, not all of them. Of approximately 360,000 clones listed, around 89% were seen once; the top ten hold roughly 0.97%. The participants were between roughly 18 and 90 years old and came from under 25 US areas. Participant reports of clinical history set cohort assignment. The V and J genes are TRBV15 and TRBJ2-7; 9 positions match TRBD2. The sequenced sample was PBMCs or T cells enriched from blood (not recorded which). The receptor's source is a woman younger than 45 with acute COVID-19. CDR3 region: CATSREVGAGGLLYEQYF. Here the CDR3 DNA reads TGTGCCACCAGCAGAGAGGTGGGAGCGGGGGGTCTCCTCTACGAGCAGTACTTC.